A single sample gave rise to the 21 T cell receptor beta chains below, sequenced in a study of radiotherapy plus CTLA-4 blockade in lung cancer (dated by TCRdb to 2017 to 2018). Libraries were built with the immunoSEQ multiplex PCR assay. TCRdb retrieved this table from immuneACCESS and kept in-frame rearrangements only. Not all clones are present; in checked studies, unresolved V genes account for under half, and no reason is known for the remainder. The sample records approximately 37,000 clones, 60% to 80% of which are singletons. The ten largest clones add up to approximately 9% of the sample. The sample here was peripheral blood, taken from a patient treated with radiotherapy plus ipilimumab. These receptors all stem from a human donor with non-small cell lung cancer who had stable disease on radiotherapy plus ipilimumab.

The chain employs TRBV15 and TRBJ2-3; TRBD2 matches at 8 bases. V shed 3 bases, J shed 4 bases, and the junction held 9 bases outside the gene matches. The CDR3 contains 16 residues. The germline V gene has CDR1 LNHNV and CDR2 YYDKDF (reference sequence). Here the CDR3 reads CATSRQSGGYADTQYF. As DNA, the CDR3 is TGTGCCACCAGCAGGCAAAGCGGGGGATATGCAGATACGCAGTATTTT. Full variable domain (outside the CDR3, taken from reference TRBV15 and TRBJ2-3): DAMVIQNPRYQVTQFGKPVTLSCSQTLNHNVMYWYQQKSSQAPKLLFHYYDKDFNNEADTPDNFQSRRPNTSFCFLDIRSPGLGDTAMYLCATSRQSGGYADTQYFGPGTRLTVL.

The V call is TRBV5-1, the J call TRBJ1-2; D is perhaps TRBD1 (5 bases). Germline CDR1 and CDR2: SGHRS and YFSETQ. The CDR3 is 14 amino acids. The V gene lost 4 bases and the J gene lost 4 bases, with 14 bases spanning the gap. Here the CDR3 DNA reads TGCGCCAGCAGCGCAGACAGAGCCTTCTATGGCTACACCTTC. Its translation is CASSADRAFYGYTF.

The chain employs TRBV2 and TRBJ2-3; possibly TRBD1 for D (5 bases). V gave up 8 bases and J gave up 4 bases, with 10 bases separating them. CDR1 is SNHLY, CDR2 FYNNEI, per germline. The CDR3 contains 12 residues. CDR3 nucleotide sequence: TGTGCCAGCGGGGCCCGGGCAGATACGCAGTATTTT. This encodes CASGARADTQYF.

The chain uses TRBV7-9 and TRBJ2-2; D is possibly TRBD2 (7 bases). Trimming removed 5 bases at V and 0 bases at J, with 16 bases between. The CDR3 has 17 amino acids. Germline V gene sequence: CDR1 SEHNR, CDR2 FQNEAQ (reference sequence). The DNA for the CDR3 is TGTGCCAGCAGCCTCGTCCGCGGGGGCTCGAACACCGGGGAGCTGTTTTTT. Protein product: CASSLVRGGSNTGELFF.

The chain couples TRBV10-2 to TRBJ1-2, with 7 nucleotides matching TRBD1. Germline V gives CDR1 WSHSY, CDR2 SAAADI. V lost 6 bases, J lost 6 bases, and 4 bases stayed unmatched. This CDR3 is 12 amino acids long. CDR3 region: CASSRQGNGYTF. The CDR3, as DNA: TGCGCCAGCAGCCGACAGGGTAATGGCTACACCTTC.

The chain has TRBV6-5 and TRBJ1-1; perhaps TRBD1 as D (6 bases). The V end was cut by 2 bases, the J end by 0 bases, with 10 bases between. The CDR3 has 15 residues. The germline V gene has CDR1 MNHEY and CDR2 SVGAGI. As DNA, the CDR3 is TGTGCCAGCAGTTACGCCGGACAGCTGAACACTGAAGCTTTCTTT. Translation gives CASSYAGQLNTEAFF.

The chain joins TRBV7-9 to TRBJ1-2, with D perhaps TRBD1 (6 bases). Looked up from germline, CDR1 is SEHNR and CDR2 is FQNEAQ (reference sequence). Trimming cost V 2 bases and J 2 bases, with 15 bases left between them. The CDR3 contains 16 residues. For the CDR3, the DNA is TGTGCCAGCAGCTTAAGGGGGACCCAGCCGAACTATGGCTACACCTTC. This translates into CASSLRGTQPNYGYTF.

This clone came up many times. The gene calls are TRBV5-4 and TRBJ2-7; D is possibly TRBD2 (5 bases). This CDR3 has 12 amino acids. Deletions cut 4 bases from V and 3 bases from J, with 8 bases between. The germline V gene encodes CDR1 SGHNT and CDR2 YYREEE (reference sequence). The CDR3 region is CASSTGNYEQYF. CDR3 nucleotide sequence: TGTGCCAGCAGCACCGGGAACTACGAGCAGTACTTC.

The CDR3 sequence is CASRGTDRVRVDEQFF. The CDR3 coding sequence is TGTGCCAGCAGAGGTACGGACAGGGTGAGAGTGGATGAGCAGTTCTTC. The V gene is TRBV6-6, the J gene TRBJ2-1, with 8 bases identical to TRBD1. Germline CDR1 and CDR2: MNHNY and SVGAGI (reference sequence). This CDR3 is 16 amino acids long. Germline trimming cut 6 bases from V and 8 bases from J; bases unmatched to any gene: 15.

The chain uses TRBV12-2 and TRBJ1-6. TRBV12-2 is a known pseudogene. CDR3 size: 15 residues. CDR3 coding DNA: TGTGCAAGTCGCTCCAGGGACTTACCTAATTCACCCCTCCACTTT. Translating it yields CASRSRDLPNSPLHF.

V usage is TRBV6-6 and J usage is TRBJ2-3, with D perhaps TRBD2 (5 bases). Germline CDR1 reads MNHNY; CDR2 reads SVGAGI (reference sequence). The V gene lost 6 bases and the J gene lost 2 bases, with 12 bases spanning the gap. This CDR3 spans 14 amino acids. The CDR3 here is CASSLGLYTDTQYF. The CDR3 region has the DNA TGTGCCAGCAGCCTTGGACTTTACACAGATACGCAGTATTTT.

The chain recombines TRBV4-2 with TRBJ1-2; the match to TRBD1 covers 8 bases. Losses at the gene ends were 4 bases for V and 5 bases for J; bases not matched to a gene: 15. Germline assignment: CDR1 LGHNA and CDR2 YNFKEQ. The CDR3 extends over 17 amino acids. CDR3 sequence (DNA): TGTGCCAGCAGCCCCCGGGTTACCGGGACAGGTTATTATGGCTACACCTTC. Residues: CASSPRVTGTGYYGYTF.

V gene TRBV15 combines with J gene TRBJ2-5, with D hard to call. The assigned J gene may be wrong: the sequence end matches TRBJ2-7 better. CDR3 length: 15 amino acids. The germline gives CDR1 LNHNV, CDR2 YYDKDF (reference sequence). CDR3 residues: CATSRDPRSSYEQYF. The CDR3 DNA reads as TGTGCCACCAGCAGAGACCCGAGGTCGTCCTACGAGCAGTACTTC.

The chain carries TRBV5-4 and TRBJ2-3, with 10 bases aligning to TRBD2. The CDR3 covers 15 residues. With V trimmed by 7 bases and J by 6 bases, 11 bases remained unmatched. Germline V gene data show CDR1 as SGHNT and CDR2 as YYREEE (reference sequence). DNA for the CDR3: TGTGCCAGCGGGCACCAGCGGGGGGGCATCGATACGCAGTATTTT. It encodes CASGHQRGGIDTQYF.

V and J are TRBV6-5 and TRBJ1-2; perhaps TRBD1 as D (5 bases). CDR1 is MNHEY, CDR2 SVGAGI, per germline. Deletions cut 6 bases from V and 2 bases from J, with 13 bases between. This CDR3 contains 14 residues. The CDR3 sequence is CASSRRDGNYGYTF. Here the CDR3 DNA reads TGTGCCAGCAGCAGGCGGGACGGGAACTATGGCTACACCTTC.

V and J are TRBV4-1 and TRBJ1-4; D possibly corresponds to TRBD1 (5 bases). Trimming took off 4 bases at V and 0 bases at J, with 9 bases between the two ends. Germline V gives CDR1 MGHRA, CDR2 YSYEKL. This CDR3 spans 15 amino acids. As DNA, the CDR3 is TGCGCCAGCAGCCCAGAGACAGCAACTAATGAAAAACTGTTTTTT. Residues: CASSPETATNEKLFF.

Sample share makes this clone medium-sized (0.01 to 0.1%). This CDR3 is CASGLQGTGETEAFF. The CDR3 coding sequence is TGTGCTAGTGGTTTACAAGGGACAGGGGAAACTGAAGCTTTCTTT. This rearrangement joins TRBV12-5 to TRBJ1-1; TRBD1 matches 10 bases. The CDR3 is made up of 15 amino acids. The junction had 6 bases not matched to a gene; V was cut back by 3 bases and J by 5 bases. From germline, CDR1 is LGHNT and CDR2 FRNRAP.

V and J are TRBV7-9 and TRBJ1-2; TRBD1 aligns across 10 bases. The CDR3 runs 16 residues. The V gene's germline CDR1 is SEHNR and CDR2 FQNEAQ (reference sequence). V lost 0 bases to trimming and J lost 0 bases; unmatched junction nucleotides: 1. CDR3 region: CASSLAGQGANYGYTF. CDR3 DNA: TGTGCCAGCAGCTTAGCCGGACAGGGGGCTAACTATGGCTACACCTTC.

V is TRBV5-1 and J is TRBJ2-6; TRBD1 agrees at 7 bases. Germline-derived CDR1 and CDR2 are SGHRS and YFSETQ. V was clipped by 3 bases and J by 2 bases; unmatched bases: 5. CDR3 size: 16 residues. CDR3 protein: CASSWAGGTGANVLTF. CDR3 in DNA: TGCGCCAGCAGCTGGGCAGGGGGTACTGGGGCCAACGTCCTGACTTTC.

The V and J genes are TRBV2 and TRBJ1-5; 9 bases map to TRBD1. The V gene end was trimmed by 5 bases and the J gene end by 6 bases; junction bases not matched to a gene: 5. This CDR3 spans 14 amino acids. In germline, CDR1 is SNHLY, CDR2 FYNNEI. In DNA, the CDR3 is TGTGCCAGCAGTTGGACAGGGGCTGGTCAGCCCCAGCATTTT. Protein sequence: CASSWTGAGQPQHF.

The chain links TRBV4-3 to TRBJ1-3, with 9 bases lining up with TRBD1. V lost 4 bases and J lost 0; bases outside the gene matches: 4. This CDR3 comprises 16 residues. Germline V gene lookup returns CDR1 LGHNA and CDR2 YSLEER. This chain's CDR3 is CASSPGTGSSGNTIYF. CDR3 bases: TGCGCCAGCAGCCCGGGGACAGGGAGCTCTGGAAACACCATATATTTT.